This TCR beta chain was recovered during a study of blood T cell repertoires in COVID-19. About the study: Samples representing acute and convalescent COVID-19 were sourced from the United States, Italy and Spain.

Participant ages covered roughly 18 to 89 years across about two dozen US areas. Cohort allocation depended upon clinical history that participants reported. The recovered donors of Cohort 3 showed two negative PCRs, clearance, or symptom resolution. This clone has only a few counts. The germline V and J ends were trimmed by 0 bases and 4 bases, with 10 bases remaining between them. Germline V lookup: CDR1 SGHRS, CDR2 YFSETQ. CDR3 length: 15 amino acids. Profiled with immunoSEQ multiplex PCR; TCRdb holds only in-frame clones, not every one. This table holds a few hundred thousand clones, roughly 87% found once.

This receptor was identified in a woman between 25 and 40 years old who had recovered from COVID-19. Sequenced material: PBMCs or T cells enriched from blood (not recorded which). V usage is TRBV5-1 and J usage is TRBJ2-2; D may be TRBD2 (6 bases). This chain's CDR3 is CASSLGGRTTGELFF. The CDR3 region has the DNA TGCGCCAGCAGCTTGGGAGGGAGGACCACCGGGGAGCTGTTTTTT. Supplemented by reference TRBV5-1 and TRBJ2-2, the full variable domain reads KAGVTQTPRYLIKTRGQQVTLSCSPISGHRSVSWYQQTPGQGLQFLFEYFSETQRNKGNFPGRFSGRQFSNSRSEMNVSTLELGDSALYLCASSLGGRTTGELFFGEGSRLTVL.